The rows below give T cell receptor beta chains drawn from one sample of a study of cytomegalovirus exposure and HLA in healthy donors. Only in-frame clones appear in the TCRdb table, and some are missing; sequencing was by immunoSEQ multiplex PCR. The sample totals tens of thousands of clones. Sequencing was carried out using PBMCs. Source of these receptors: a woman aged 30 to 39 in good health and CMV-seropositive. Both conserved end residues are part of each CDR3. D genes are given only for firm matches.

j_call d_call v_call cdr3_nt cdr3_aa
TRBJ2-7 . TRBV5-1 TGCGCCACCCCAAGAACAGGGGAGCAGTACTTC CATPRTGEQYF
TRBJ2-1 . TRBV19 TGTGCCAGTAGTACCTTAGAGGGCTCCTACAATGAGCAGTTCTTC CASSTLEGSYNEQFF
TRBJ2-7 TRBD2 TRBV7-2 TGTGCCAGCAGCTCAGGAACTAGCGGGAGGAACGACGAGCAGTACTTC CASSSGTSGRNDEQYF
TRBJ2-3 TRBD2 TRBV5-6 TGTGCCAGCAGCTTGGCCCCTAGCGGAACAGATACGCAGTATTTT CASSLAPSGTDTQYF
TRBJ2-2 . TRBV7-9 TGTGCCAGCAGCTTAGTTCGGGAGAGCGGGGAGCTGTTTTTT CASSLVRESGELFF
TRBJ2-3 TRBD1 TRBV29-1 TGCAGCGTTGTAATCCAGGGGGCAGATACGCAGTATTTT CSVVIQGADTQYF
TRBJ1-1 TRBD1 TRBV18 TGTGCCAGCTCACAGGGACAGACGAACACTGAAGCTTTCTTT CASSQGQTNTEAFF
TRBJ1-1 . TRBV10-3 TGTGCCATCAGCCCTCGGAACCCGGGACAGAACACTGAAGCTTTCTTT CAISPRNPGQNTEAFF
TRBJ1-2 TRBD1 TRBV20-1 TGCAGCTCCAGGGGGGTCTATGGCTACACCTTC CSSRGVYGYTF
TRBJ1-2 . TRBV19 TGTGCCAGTATGACAGTCTATGGCTACACCTTC CASMTVYGYTF
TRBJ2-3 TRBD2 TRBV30 TGTGCCTGGAGTCCACAACACCTGACTAGCCGGGCGCAGTATTTT CAWSPQHLTSRAQYF
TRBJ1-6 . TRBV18 TGTGCCAGCTCATCTCAGGGGAATAATTCACCCCCCCACTTT CASSSQGNNSPPHF
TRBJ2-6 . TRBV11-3 TGTGCCAGCAGCGCAGGGGCTGGGGCCAACGTCCTGACTTTC CASSAGAGANVLTF
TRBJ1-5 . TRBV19 TGTGCCAGTAGTATAGGCCCGCCGGGGCCGGGGGGAAGAAGTCGTCAGCCCCAGCATTTT CASSIGPPGPGGRSRQPQHF
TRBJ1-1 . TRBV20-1 TGCAGTGCTACCGTGAACACTGAAGCTTTCTTT CSATVNTEAFF
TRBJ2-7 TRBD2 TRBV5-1 TGCGCCAGCAGCTCCGCGAGCGGGGGGACCCGTTTGGACGAGCAGTACTTC CASSSASGGTRLDEQYF
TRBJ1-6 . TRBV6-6 TGTGCCAGCAGTCACCAGGGTTCCTATAATTCACCCCTACACTTT CASSHQGSYNSPLHF
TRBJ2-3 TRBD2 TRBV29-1 TGCAGCATACCGCCGCTGGGGCGGGGGGGCCGCGGTACGCAGTATTTT CSIPPLGRGGRGTQYF
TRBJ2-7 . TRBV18 TGTGCCAGCTCACCAAGGCGGGACTACGAGCAGTACTTC CASSPRRDYEQYF
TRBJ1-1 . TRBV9 TGTGCCAGCAGCGTATCGGGGGGCACTGAAGCTTTCTTT CASSVSGGTEAFF
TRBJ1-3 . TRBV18 TGTGCCAGCTCACTCGGAGCAGGAAACACCATATATTTT CASSLGAGNTIYF
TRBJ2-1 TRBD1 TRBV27 TGTGCCAGCAGTTTTGGAAGGACAGGGCCAGGTGAGCAGTTCTTC CASSFGRTGPGEQFF
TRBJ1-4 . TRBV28 TGTGCCAGCAGTTTAGAGGGGAGGGGAGAGGAAAAACTGTTTTTT CASSLEGRGEEKLFF
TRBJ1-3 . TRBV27 TGTGCCAGCAGTTTGGCTGGGAGTAGTGGAAACACCATATATTTT CASSLAGSSGNTIYF
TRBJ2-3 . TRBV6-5 TGTGCCAGCAGCCCCGTTAGCACAGATACGCAGTATTTT CASSPVSTDTQYF
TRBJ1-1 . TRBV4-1 TGCGCCAGCAGCCGAACCGGGACAGAAGCTTTCTTT CASSRTGTEAFF
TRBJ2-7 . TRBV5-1 TGCGCCAGCAGCTTGGTTTCAAATTACGAGCAGTACTTC CASSLVSNYEQYF
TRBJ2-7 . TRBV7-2 TGTGCCAGCAGCTTAGTTCAGGGAGGAGGGTACGAGCAGTACTTC CASSLVQGGGYEQYF
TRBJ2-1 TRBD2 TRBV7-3 TGTGCCAGCAGCTTAGGAGTACTAGCGGACAATGAGCAGTTCTTC CASSLGVLADNEQFF
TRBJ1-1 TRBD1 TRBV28 TGTGCCAGCAGTCCCGGGACAGGGAACACTGAAGCTTTCTTT CASSPGTGNTEAFF
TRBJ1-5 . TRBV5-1 TGCGCCAGCAGCCCCAACGTAGATAATCAGCCCCAGCATTTT CASSPNVDNQPQHF
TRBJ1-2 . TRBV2 TGTGCCAGCAGTGGGGCAGCGAGTCGGGGGTATGGCTACACCTTC CASSGAASRGYGYTF
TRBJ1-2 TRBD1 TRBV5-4 TGTGCCAGCAGCTTGCAACAGGGGGGAGGAGGCTACACCTTC CASSLQQGGGGYTF
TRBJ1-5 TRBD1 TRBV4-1 TGCGCCAGCAGCCAAGATCCGACAGGGATGCAACCCCAGCATTTT CASSQDPTGMQPQHF
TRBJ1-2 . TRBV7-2 TGTGCCAGCAGCTTAGTGCAGGGATTCTATGGCTACACCTTC CASSLVQGFYGYTF
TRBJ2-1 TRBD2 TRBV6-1 TGTGCCAGCGCTAGAGGACTAGCGGGGAAAGATGAGCAGTTCTTC CASARGLAGKDEQFF
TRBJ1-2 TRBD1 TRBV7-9 TGTGCCAGCAGCAACCCGGGACAGGGGCCTGGCTACACCTTC CASSNPGQGPGYTF
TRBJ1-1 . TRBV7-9 TGTGCCAGCAGCTTAGGCCAGGGGAGTCTAATCACTGAAGCTTTCTTT CASSLGQGSLITEAFF
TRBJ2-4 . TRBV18 TGTGCCAGCTCACCAGCGGGGGCTGGGAACATTCAGTACTTC CASSPAGAGNIQYF
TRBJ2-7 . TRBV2 TGTGCCAGCAGTGAATCGGTTAGCTTTGGTTACGAGCAGTACTTC CASSESVSFGYEQYF
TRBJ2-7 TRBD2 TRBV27 TGTGCCAGCAGTTCCTGGGTAGCGGGGGTCAGCGAGCAGTACTTC CASSSWVAGVSEQYF
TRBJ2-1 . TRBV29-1 TGCAGCGAATGGGGGGCTAGCGGACTTTACAATGAGCAGTTCTTC CSEWGASGLYNEQFF
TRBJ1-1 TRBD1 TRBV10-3 TGTGCCATCAGTGAAGGCTGGACAGGGGGCAACACTGAAGCTTTCTTT CAISEGWTGGNTEAFF
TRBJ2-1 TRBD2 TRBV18 TGTGCCAGCTCAGGGACTAGCGGGACGCCCTACAATGAGCAGTTCTTC CASSGTSGTPYNEQFF
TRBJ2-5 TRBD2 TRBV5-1 TGCGCCAGCAGCTGGGGGACTAGGGGGGGGGAAGAGACCCAGTACTTC CASSWGTRGGEETQYF
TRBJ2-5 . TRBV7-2 TGTGCCAGCAGCTATACTAGCCTCCAAGAGACCCAGTACTTC CASSYTSLQETQYF
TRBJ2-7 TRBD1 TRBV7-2 TGTGCCAGCAGCTTAATGGGGACAGCGATAGTTGACGAGCAGTACTTC CASSLMGTAIVDEQYF
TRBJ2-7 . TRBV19 TGTGCCAGTAACGGGGAAGGCGGGATAGGGGAGCAGTACTTC CASNGEGGIGEQYF
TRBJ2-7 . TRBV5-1 TGCGCCAGCAGCTTGGCCGGGGGTTCCAGGGAGCAGTACTTC CASSLAGGSREQYF
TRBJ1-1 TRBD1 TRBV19 TGTGCCAGTAGCCAAGGGCTGGGACAGGGGGGCACTGAAGCTTTCTTT CASSQGLGQGGTEAFF
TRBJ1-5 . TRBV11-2 TGTGCCAGCAGCTCCCATGTGGGAGGCAATCAGCCCCAGCATTTT CASSSHVGGNQPQHF
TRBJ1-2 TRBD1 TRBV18 TGTGCCAGCTCACCAAATGGACAGGGTAACTATGGCTACACCTTC CASSPNGQGNYGYTF
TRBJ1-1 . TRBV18 TGTGCCAGCTCACCACGGGAGGGGGTAATGGACACTGAAGCTTTCTTT CASSPREGVMDTEAFF
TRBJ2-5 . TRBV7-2 TGTGCCAGCAGCCCCTCCGTGGGCTCCGTCCGGGAGAACCAGTACTTC CASSPSVGSVRENQYF
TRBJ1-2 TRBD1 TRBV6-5 TGTGCCAGCAGACACCGACAGGGAGGCTACACCTTC CASRHRQGGYTF
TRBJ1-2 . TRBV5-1 TGCGCCAGCAGCTTAACCGCACAGGGAACCTATGGCTACACCTTC CASSLTAQGTYGYTF
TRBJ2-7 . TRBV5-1 TGCGCCAGCAGCCCACAGGGACACGAGCAGTACTTC CASSPQGHEQYF
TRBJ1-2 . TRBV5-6 TGTGCCAGCAGCTTGGGACAGATGAATAACTATGGCTACACCTTC CASSLGQMNNYGYTF
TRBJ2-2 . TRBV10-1 TGCGCCAGCAGTGAGTCTGGGACTGTTGACACCGGGGAGCTGTTTTTT CASSESGTVDTGELFF
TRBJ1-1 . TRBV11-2 TGTGCCAGCCACTCCGGGGGGGTGACTGAAGCTTTCTTT CASHSGGVTEAFF